This TCR beta chain comes out of a study of blood T cell repertoires in COVID-19. The overall study: From the United States, Italy and Spain came samples of acute and convalescent COVID-19. The analysed material was cDNA or gDNA that came from T cells, B-cell-depleted T cells, or PBMCs.

The germline V and J ends were trimmed by 2 bases and 7 bases, with 12 bases remaining between them. CDR1 and CDR2 (germline): KGHDR, SFDVKD. The CDR3 runs 14 residues. How the authors handled the data: It was from reference gene primer amplification that nucleated cell counts were estimated. Only in-frame clones appear in the TCRdb table, and some are missing; sequencing was by immunoSEQ multiplex PCR. The DNA was the basis for D and trimming; V, J and clone size are from that table. The sample holds 250,000 or so clones; around 87% are singletons and the top ten take 5.2%. Recruited during active infection, patients (from Seattle) were subsequently followed longitudinally.

This receptor was taken from a woman aged 55-69 years with COVID-19, enrolled during active disease. This chain connects TRBV24-1 to TRBJ2-3; D remains unclear. Material: peripheral blood. CDR3 coding DNA: TGTGCCACCAGTGATTACCACCGAGACTATACGCAGTATTTT. Translating it yields CATSDYHRDYTQYF.